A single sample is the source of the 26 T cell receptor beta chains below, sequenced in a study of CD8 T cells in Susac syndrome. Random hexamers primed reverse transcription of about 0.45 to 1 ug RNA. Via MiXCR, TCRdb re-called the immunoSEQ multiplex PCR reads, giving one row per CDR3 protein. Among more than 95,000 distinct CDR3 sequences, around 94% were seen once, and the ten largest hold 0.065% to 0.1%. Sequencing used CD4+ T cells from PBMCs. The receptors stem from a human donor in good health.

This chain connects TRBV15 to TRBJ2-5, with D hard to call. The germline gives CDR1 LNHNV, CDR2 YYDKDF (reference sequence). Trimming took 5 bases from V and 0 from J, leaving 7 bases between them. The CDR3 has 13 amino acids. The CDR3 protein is CATSVGYQETQYF. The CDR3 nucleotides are TGTGCCACCAGCGTCGGGTACCAAGAGACCCAGTACTTC.

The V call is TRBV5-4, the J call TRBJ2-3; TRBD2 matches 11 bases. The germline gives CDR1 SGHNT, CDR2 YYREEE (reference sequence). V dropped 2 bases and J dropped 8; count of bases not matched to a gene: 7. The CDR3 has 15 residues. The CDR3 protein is CASSFLLAGVTTQYF. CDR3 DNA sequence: TGTGCCAGCAGCTTCCTACTAGCGGGAGTTACTACGCAGTATTTT.

In DNA form, the CDR3 reads TGTGCCAGCAGCACTTCCGGAGATAACTATGGCTACACCTTC. The encoded protein is CASSTSGDNYGYTF. J is TRBJ1-2 and V is TRBV9; D remains ambiguous. V dropped 4 bases and J dropped 1 base, with 11 bases sitting between them. Germline V gives CDR1 SGDLS, CDR2 YYNGEE. The CDR3 spans 14 residues.

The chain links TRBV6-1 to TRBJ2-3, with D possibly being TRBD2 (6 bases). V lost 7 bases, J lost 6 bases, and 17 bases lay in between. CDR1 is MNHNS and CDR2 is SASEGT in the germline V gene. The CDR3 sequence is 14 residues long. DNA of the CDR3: TGTGCCAGCAAGGGAGGCTCCTCCCTTGATACGCAGTATTTT. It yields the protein CASKGGSSLDTQYF.

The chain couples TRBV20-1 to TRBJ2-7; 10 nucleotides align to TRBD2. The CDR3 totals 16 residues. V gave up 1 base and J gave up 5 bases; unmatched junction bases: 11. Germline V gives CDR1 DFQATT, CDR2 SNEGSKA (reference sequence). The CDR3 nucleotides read TGCAGTGCTAGAGCGTTAGCGGGAGGCGTGCCCCACGAGCAGTACTTC. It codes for CSARALAGGVPHEQYF.

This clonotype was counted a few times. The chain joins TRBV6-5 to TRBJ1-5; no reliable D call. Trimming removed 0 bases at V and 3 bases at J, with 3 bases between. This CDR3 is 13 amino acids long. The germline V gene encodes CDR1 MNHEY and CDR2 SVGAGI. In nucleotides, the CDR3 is TGTGCCAGCAGTTACTCTCCCAATCAGCCCCAGCATTTT. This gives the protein CASSYSPNQPQHF.

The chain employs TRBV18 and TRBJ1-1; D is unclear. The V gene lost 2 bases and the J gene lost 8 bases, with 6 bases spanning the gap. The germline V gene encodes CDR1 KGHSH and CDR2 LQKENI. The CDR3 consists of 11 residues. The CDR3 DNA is TGTGCCAGCTCACCAGGGAGGGAAGCTTTCTTT. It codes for CASSPGREAFF. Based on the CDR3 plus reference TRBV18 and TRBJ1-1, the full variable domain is NAGVMQNPRHLVRRRGQEARLRCSPMKGHSHVYWYRQLPEEGLKFMVYLQKENIIDESGMPKERFSAEFPKEGPSILRIQQVVRGDSAAYFCASSPGREAFFGQGTRLTVV.

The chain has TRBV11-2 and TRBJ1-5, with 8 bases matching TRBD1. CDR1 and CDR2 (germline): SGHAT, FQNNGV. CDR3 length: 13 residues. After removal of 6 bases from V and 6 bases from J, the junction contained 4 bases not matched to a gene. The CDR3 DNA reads TGTGCCAGCAGTAACAGGGGGAGTCAGCCCCAGCATTTT. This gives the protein CASSNRGSQPQHF.

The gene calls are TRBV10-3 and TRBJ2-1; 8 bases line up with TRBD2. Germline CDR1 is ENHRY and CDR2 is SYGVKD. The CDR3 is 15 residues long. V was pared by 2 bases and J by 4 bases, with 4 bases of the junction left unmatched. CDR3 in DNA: TGTGCCATCAGTGAGGCGGGACTAGAGTACAATGAGCAGTTCTTC. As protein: CAISEAGLEYNEQFF.

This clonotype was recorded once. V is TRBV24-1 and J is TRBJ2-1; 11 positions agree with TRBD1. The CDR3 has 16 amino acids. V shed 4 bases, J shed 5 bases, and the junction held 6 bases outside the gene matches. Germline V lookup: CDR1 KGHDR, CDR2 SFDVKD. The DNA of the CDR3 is TGTGCCACCAGTGACGGGGACAGGGGGACACACAATGAGCAGTTCTTC. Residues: CATSDGDRGTHNEQFF.

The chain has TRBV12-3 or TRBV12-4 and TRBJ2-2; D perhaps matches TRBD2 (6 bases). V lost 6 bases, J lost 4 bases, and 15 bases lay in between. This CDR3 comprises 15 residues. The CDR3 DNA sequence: TGTGCCAGCAGAGAAAGAAAAGCGGGCACCGGGGAGCTGTTTTTT. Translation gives CASRERKAGTGELFF.

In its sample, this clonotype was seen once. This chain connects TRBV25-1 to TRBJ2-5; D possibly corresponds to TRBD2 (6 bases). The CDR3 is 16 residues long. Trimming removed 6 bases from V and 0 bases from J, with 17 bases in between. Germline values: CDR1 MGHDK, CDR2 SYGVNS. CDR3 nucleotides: TGTGCCAGCAGCCCCTGGGGCAGGGAGGACCAAGAGACCCAGTACTTC. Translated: CASSPWGREDQETQYF.

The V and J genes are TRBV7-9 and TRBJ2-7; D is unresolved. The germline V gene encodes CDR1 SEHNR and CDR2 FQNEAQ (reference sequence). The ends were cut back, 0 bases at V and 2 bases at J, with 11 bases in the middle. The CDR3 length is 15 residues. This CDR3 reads CASSLAPQSPYEQYF. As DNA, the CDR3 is TGTGCCAGCAGCTTAGCTCCGCAGTCGCCCTACGAGCAGTACTTC.

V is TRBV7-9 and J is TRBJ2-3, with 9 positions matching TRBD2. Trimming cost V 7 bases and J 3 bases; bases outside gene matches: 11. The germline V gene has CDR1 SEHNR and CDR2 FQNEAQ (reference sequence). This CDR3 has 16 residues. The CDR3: CASTRGVAGDTDTQYF. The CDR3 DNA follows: TGTGCCAGCACCCGAGGAGTAGCGGGAGATACAGATACGCAGTATTTT.

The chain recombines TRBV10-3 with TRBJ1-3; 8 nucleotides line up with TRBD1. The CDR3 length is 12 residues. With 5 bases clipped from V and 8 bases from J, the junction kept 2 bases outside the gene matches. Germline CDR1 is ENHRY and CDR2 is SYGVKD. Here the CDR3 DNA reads TGTGCCATCAGTAGGGGACAGGACACCATATATTTT. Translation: CAISRGQDTIYF.

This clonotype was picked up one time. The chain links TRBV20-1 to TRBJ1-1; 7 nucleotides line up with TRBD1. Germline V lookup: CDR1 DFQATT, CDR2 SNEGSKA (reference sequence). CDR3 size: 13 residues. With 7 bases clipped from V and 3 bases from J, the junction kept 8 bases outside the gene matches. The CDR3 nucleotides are TGCAGTGTCGCACAGGGGCTCGACACTGAAGCTTTCTTT. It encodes CSVAQGLDTEAFF.

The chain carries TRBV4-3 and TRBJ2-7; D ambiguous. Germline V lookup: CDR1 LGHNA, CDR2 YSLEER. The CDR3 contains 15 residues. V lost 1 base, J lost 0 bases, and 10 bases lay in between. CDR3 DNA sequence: TGCGCCAGCAGCCAAGCCCGACGCTTCTCCTACGAGCAGTACTTC. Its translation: CASSQARRFSYEQYF.

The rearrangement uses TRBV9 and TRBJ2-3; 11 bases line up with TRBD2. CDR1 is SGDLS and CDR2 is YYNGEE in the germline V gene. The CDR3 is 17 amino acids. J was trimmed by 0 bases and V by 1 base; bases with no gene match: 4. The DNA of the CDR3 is TGTGCCAGCAGCGTATACGGGACTAGCGGTAGCACAGATACGCAGTATTTT. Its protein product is CASSVYGTSGSTDTQYF.

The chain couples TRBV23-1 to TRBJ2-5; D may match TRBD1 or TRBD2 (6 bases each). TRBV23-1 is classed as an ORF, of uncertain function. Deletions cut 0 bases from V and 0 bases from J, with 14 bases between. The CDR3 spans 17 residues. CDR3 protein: CASSQSGGYRYQETQYF. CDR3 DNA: TGCGCCAGCAGTCAATCGGGGGGCTACAGGTACCAAGAGACCCAGTACTTC.

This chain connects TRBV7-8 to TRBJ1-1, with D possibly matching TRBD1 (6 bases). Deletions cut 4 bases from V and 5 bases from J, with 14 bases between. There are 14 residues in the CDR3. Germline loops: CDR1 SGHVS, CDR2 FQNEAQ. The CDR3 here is CASSSTGLGTEAFF. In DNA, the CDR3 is TGTGCCAGCAGCTCCACAGGGTTAGGGACTGAAGCTTTCTTT.

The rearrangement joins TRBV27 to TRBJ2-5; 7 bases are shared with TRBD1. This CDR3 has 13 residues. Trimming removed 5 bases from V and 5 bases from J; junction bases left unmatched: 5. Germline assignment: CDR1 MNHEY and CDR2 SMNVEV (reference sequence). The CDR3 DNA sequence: TGTGCCAGCAGTCAACTAGGGGGCGAGACCCAGTACTTC. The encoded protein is CASSQLGGETQYF.

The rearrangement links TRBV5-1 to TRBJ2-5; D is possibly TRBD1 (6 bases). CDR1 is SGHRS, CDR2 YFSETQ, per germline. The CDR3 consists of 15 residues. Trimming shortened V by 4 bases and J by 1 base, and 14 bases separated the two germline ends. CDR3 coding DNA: TGCGCCAGCAGCGGGACAACGGGTGGCCAAGAGACCCAGTACTTC. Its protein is CASSGTTGGQETQYF. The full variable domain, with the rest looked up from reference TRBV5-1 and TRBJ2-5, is KAGVTQTPRYLIKTRGQQVTLSCSPISGHRSVSWYQQTPGQGLQFLFEYFSETQRNKGNFPGRFSGRQFSNSRSEMNVSTLELGDSALYLCASSGTTGGQETQYFGPGTRLLVL.

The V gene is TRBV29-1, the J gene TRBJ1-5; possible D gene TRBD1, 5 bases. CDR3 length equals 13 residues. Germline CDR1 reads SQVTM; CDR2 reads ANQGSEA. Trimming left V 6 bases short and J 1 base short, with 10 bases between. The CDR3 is CSVQGQSNQPQHF. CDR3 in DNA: TGCAGCGTCCAGGGCCAGAGCAATCAGCCCCAGCATTTT.

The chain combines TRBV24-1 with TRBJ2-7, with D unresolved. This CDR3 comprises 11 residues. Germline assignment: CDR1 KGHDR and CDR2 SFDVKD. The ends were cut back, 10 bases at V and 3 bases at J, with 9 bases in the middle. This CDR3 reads CATSSGYEQYF. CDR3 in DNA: TGTGCCACATCTTCGGGCTACGAGCAGTACTTC.

Written as DNA, the CDR3 is TGTGCCAGCAGTAGGAGCGGATTGGACCATGGTGAGCAGTTCTTC. Residues: CASSRSGLDHGEQFF. V gene TRBV6-5 combines with J gene TRBJ2-1; TRBD2 might be the D (5 bases). The CDR3 extends over 15 amino acids. With 5 bases removed from V and 9 bases from J, the gap between germline ends came to 20 bases. The V gene's germline CDR1 is MNHEY and CDR2 SVGAGI.

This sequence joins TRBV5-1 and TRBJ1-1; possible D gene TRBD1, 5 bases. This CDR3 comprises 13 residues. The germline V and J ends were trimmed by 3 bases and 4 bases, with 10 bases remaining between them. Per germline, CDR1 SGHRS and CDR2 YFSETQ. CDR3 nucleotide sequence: TGCGCCAGCAGCTACGACAGCTCCACTGAAGCTTTCTTT. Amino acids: CASSYDSSTEAFF.